The present T cell receptor (beta chain) was sequenced within a study of metastatic and nonmetastatic thyroid tumors. Study context: The authors compared repertoires across blood and tumor or nodule tissue from malignant and benign thyroid patients. Study conclusions and caveats: For both blood and tumor, malignant thyroid tumors reportedly showed significantly higher TCR beta diversity than benign nodules did.

Trimming removed 5 bases at V and 3 bases at J, with 17 bases between. The CDR3 runs to 15 residues. From germline, CDR1 is SGHTA and CDR2 FQGTGA. Thyroid surgery took place with no prior treatment in any patient. TCRdb re-called the PCR reads through MiXCR. The data hold fewer than 55,000 clones, with about 15% observed a single time. Comment on this clone: Antigen: not known.

The sequenced sample was blood. This TCR was sampled from a female donor with papillary thyroid cancer or a benign thyroid nodule (not recorded which). Some clones in this sample may be carry-over from other donors' samples. The chain links TRBV7-3 to TRBJ2-7; weak D call: TRBD1 (6 bases). The CDR3 region has the DNA TGTGCCAGCAGCCCCCTACGGGACACCTACTACGAGCAGTACTTC. Its protein is CASSPLRDTYYEQYF.